The present T cell receptor (beta chain) was sequenced within a study of shared clonotypes between healthy human individuals. Libraries were prepared by immunoSEQ multiplex PCR; TCRdb keeps only in-frame clonotypes and omits some of them. Of over 2 million clones in the sample, around 96% were seen once. Naive CD8 cells lacked CD45RO and underwent positive selection for CCR7, leaving out terminally differentiated effector memory CD45RA+ cells. This CDR3 region has 13 residues. Trimming removed 4 bases at V and 4 bases at J, with 10 bases between. Germline V lookup: CDR1 SGHNT, CDR2 YYREEE (reference sequence).

The source of this sequence is a man between 18 and 35 years old in good health. Material: naive CD8+ T cells sorted from blood. V gene TRBV5-4 combines with J gene TRBJ2-3; no firm D call. The CDR3 is CASSPAPPDTQYF. CDR3 DNA sequence: TGTGCCAGCAGCCCGGCCCCCCCAGATACGCAGTATTTT.